The 24 T cell receptor beta chains given below trace back to one sample, sequenced in a study of blood T cell repertoires in COVID-19 (dated by TCRdb to 2019 to 2021). The library was generated by the immunoSEQ multiplex PCR assay. In its TCRdb copy, this immuneACCESS table keeps in-frame sequences only and misses some clones. Where compared with another copy, unresolved V genes explain less than half of these, and the others have no known cause. The sample has roughly 200,000 clones on record, over 75% of them singletons. Around 0.53% of the sample belongs to the ten largest clones. The specimen was peripheral blood. These TCRs come from a man over 45 with acute or convalescent COVID-19.

To note about this clone: The same CDR3 also results from other DNA sequences found in this sample. The chain links TRBV11-2 to TRBJ2-7; 12 positions agree with TRBD2. This CDR3 region has 14 residues. Per germline, CDR1 SGHAT and CDR2 FQNNGV. V dropped 5 bases and J dropped 4; count of bases not matched to a gene: 3. The chain's CDR3 is CASSLTSGRYEQYF. The CDR3 region has the DNA TGTGCCAGCAGCCTGACTAGCGGGAGATACGAGCAGTACTTC.

V and J are TRBV5-1 and TRBJ1-1; possibly TRBD1 for D (6 bases). This CDR3 contains 15 residues. From germline, CDR1 is SGHRS and CDR2 YFSETQ. V was trimmed by 4 bases and J by 1 base, leaving 14 bases between them. The CDR3: CASSIQGLENTEAFF. The CDR3 DNA reads TGCGCCAGCAGCATACAGGGCTTGGAGAACACTGAAGCTTTCTTT.

This clone was recorded a few times. The V gene is TRBV6-6, the J gene TRBJ1-5; no firm D call. Deletions cut 8 bases from V and 5 bases from J, with 10 bases between. CDR1 and CDR2 (germline): MNHNY, SVGAGI (reference sequence). There are 12 residues in the CDR3. CDR3 DNA sequence: TGTGCCAGCGATACGGGATATCAGCCCCAGCATTTT. Translated: CASDTGYQPQHF.

This rearrangement joins TRBV5-6 to TRBJ1-6, with D uncertain. The CDR3 loop spans 15 amino acids. Germline V CDR1 and CDR2: SGHDT, YYEEEE. V lost 4 bases, J lost 14 bases, and 22 bases lay in between. The CDR3 is CASSRRGGGLMALHF. DNA of the CDR3: TGTGCCAGCAGCCGGCGTGGTGGAGGACTAATGGCCCTCCACTTT.

This chain connects TRBV10-2 to TRBJ2-3, with 9 positions matching TRBD1. Trimming removed 7 bases from V and 3 bases from J; junction bases left unmatched: 2. The germline CDR1 and CDR2 sequences are WSHSY and SAAADI. This CDR3 region has 13 residues. DNA for the CDR3: TGCGCCAGCATCGGACAGGGGACAGATACGCAGTATTTT. It translates to CASIGQGTDTQYF.

This rearrangement joins TRBV19 to TRBJ1-5; 8 bases map to TRBD1. The CDR3 runs to 16 residues. Looked up from germline, CDR1 is LNHDA and CDR2 is SQIVND (reference sequence). V shed 2 bases, J shed 1 base, and the junction held 4 bases outside the gene matches. The chain's CDR3 is CASSIRTGKSNQPQHF. In DNA form, the CDR3 reads TGTGCCAGTAGTATAAGGACAGGGAAGAGCAATCAGCCCCAGCATTTT. Together with reference TRBV19 and TRBJ1-5, the CDR3 gives the full variable domain: DGGITQSPKYLFRKEGQNVTLSCEQNLNHDAMYWYRQDPGQGLRLIYYSQIVNDFQKGDIAEGYSVSREKKESFPLTVTSAQKNPTAFYLCASSIRTGKSNQPQHFGDGTRLSIL.

The chain is built from TRBV6-5 and TRBJ1-1; D may be TRBD1 (6 bases). Germline-derived CDR1 and CDR2 are MNHEY and SVGAGI. CDR3 length equals 13 residues. Trimming pared 5 bases from V and 6 bases from J, leaving 13 bases between. CDR3 region: CASSRNRESEAFF. CDR3 DNA sequence: TGTGCCAGCAGTCGGAACAGGGAGTCTGAAGCTTTCTTT.

The chain carries TRBV11-2 and TRBJ2-3; tentative D call: TRBD1 (5 bases). V lost 5 bases and J lost 6, with 15 bases in between. Germline V gene sequence: CDR1 SGHAT, CDR2 FQNNGV. This CDR3 is built from 14 residues. The CDR3 bases are TGTGCCAGCAGCCCACCCCATAACAGGGATACGCAGTATTTT. Encoded protein: CASSPPHNRDTQYF.

The V and J genes are TRBV5-8 and TRBJ2-1, with D maybe TRBD1 (6 bases). Germline loops: CDR1 SGHTS, CDR2 YDEGEE. This CDR3 has 14 amino acids. Between the trimmed V and J ends, which lost 0 bases and 4 bases, there was a span of 8 bases. CDR3 coding DNA: TGTGCCAGCAGCTTGGGGACAGCTTACAATGAGCAGTTCTTC. Amino acids: CASSLGTAYNEQFF.

The J gene is TRBJ2-2, the V gene TRBV6-2 or TRBV6-3; 12 bases align to TRBD2. The CDR3 covers 17 residues. Germline V gene sequence: CDR1 MNHEY, CDR2 SVGEGT. Unmatched junction bases numbered 7, after V lost 6 bases and J lost 2 bases. The CDR3 reads CASSDGLAGNNTGELFF. Written as DNA, the CDR3 is TGTGCCAGCAGCGACGGACTAGCGGGAAACAACACCGGGGAGCTGTTTTTT.

Points on this clone: Other DNA sequences in the sample encode the same CDR3. The V gene is TRBV10-3, the J gene TRBJ1-1; the D is unclear. Trimming shortened V by 2 bases and J by 1 base, and 5 bases separated the two germline ends. From germline, CDR1 is ENHRY and CDR2 SYGVKD. CDR3 length equals 13 residues. In nucleotides, the CDR3 is TGTGCCATCAGTGAGCGGGAGAACACTGAAGCTTTCTTT. Encoded protein: CAISERENTEAFF.

V and J are TRBV27 and TRBJ2-2, with TRBD2 matching 14 bases. Trimming took 5 bases from V and 6 from J; bases not matched to a gene: 5. This CDR3 region has 16 residues. The germline CDR1 and CDR2 sequences are MNHEY and SMNVEV (reference sequence). The CDR3 reads CASSPGTSGSPGELFF. DNA of the CDR3: TGTGCCAGCAGTCCAGGGACTAGCGGGAGCCCCGGGGAGCTGTTTTTT.

This clone was seen once. This chain links TRBV10-3 with TRBJ1-3; no reliable D call. Germline V gene data show CDR1 as ENHRY and CDR2 as SYGVKD. The CDR3 covers 13 residues. V lost 4 bases and J 10 bases, leaving 14 bases between the germline ends. The DNA for the CDR3 is TGTGCCATCAGTGTCCCACCCGAGGAGACCATATATTTT. Protein product: CAISVPPEETIYF.

This clone was recorded only once. The V gene is TRBV3-1 (or the pseudogene TRBV3-2), the J gene TRBJ1-5, with a weak D call TRBD1 (6 bases). Per germline, CDR1 LGHDT and CDR2 YNNKEL (reference sequence). The CDR3 runs to 17 residues. The V and J ends lost 5 bases and 5 bases respectively, with 22 bases between them. Here the CDR3 DNA reads TGTGCCAGCAGCTTAAGGGCGGGGGCAGGGTTTCATCAGCCCCAGCATTTT. It is translated as CASSLRAGAGFHQPQHF.

A remark on this clone: A junction end diverges from the germline sequence, so it may reflect a read error. This chain joins TRBV7-7 and TRBJ2-1; D is unresolved. The CDR3 spans 15 residues. Germline V gives CDR1 SSHAT, CDR2 FNYEAQ (reference sequence). The CDR3 loop reads CASSPTPQEANEQFF. The CDR3, as DNA: TGTGCTAGCAGCCCAACCCCCCAAGAGGCTAATGAGCAGTTCTTC.

The J gene is TRBJ1-5, the V gene TRBV6-5; tentatively, D is TRBD1 (6 bases). Deletions cut 6 bases from V and 3 bases from J, with 12 bases between. This CDR3 is 14 amino acids long. Per germline, CDR1 MNHEY and CDR2 SVGAGI. The CDR3: CASSGQIYNQPQHF. In DNA, the CDR3 is TGTGCCAGCAGCGGACAGATTTACAATCAGCCCCAGCATTTT.

The rearrangement uses TRBV30 and TRBJ2-7; 11 positions match TRBD2. CDR3 length: 15 residues. V dropped 0 bases and J dropped 5; count of bases not matched to a gene: 6. Germline CDR1 reads GTSNPN; CDR2 reads SVGIG (reference sequence). CDR3 DNA sequence: TGTGCCTGGAGTGTACTTCTTAGCGGGAGGGACGAGCAGTACTTC. It specifies CAWSVLLSGRDEQYF.

The J gene is TRBJ2-1, the V gene TRBV28; 7 bases line up with TRBD2. Germline V gives CDR1 MDHEN, CDR2 SYDVKM. There are 17 residues in the CDR3. J gave up 7 bases and V 2 bases, and 14 bases lay outside the gene matches. CDR3 residues: CASSLSFGREGRNEQFF. In nucleotides, the CDR3 is TGTGCCAGCAGTTTAAGTTTTGGGAGGGAAGGGCGGAATGAGCAGTTCTTC.

This rearrangement joins TRBV29-1 to TRBJ1-4; D ambiguous. V was trimmed by 7 bases and J by 4 bases, leaving 13 bases between them. This CDR3 is 13 amino acids long. Germline CDR1 SQVTM, CDR2 ANQGSEA. The CDR3 protein is CSAVGGFNEKLFF. The CDR3 nucleotides read TGCAGCGCCGTTGGAGGATTTAATGAAAAACTGTTTTTT. The variable domain in full, with the rest retrieved from reference TRBV29-1 and TRBJ1-4, is SAVISQKPSRDICQRGTSLTIQCQVDSQVTMMFWYRQQPGQSLTLIATANQGSEATYESGFVIDKFPISRPNLTFSTLTVSNMSPEDSSIYLCSAVGGFNEKLFFGSGTQLSVL.

V and J are TRBV3-1 (or the pseudogene TRBV3-2) and TRBJ2-1; 8 bases fit TRBD2. This CDR3 is built from 16 residues. The trim removed 0 bases at V and 2 bases at J, leaving 3 bases unmatched. Germline values: CDR1 LGHDT, CDR2 YNNKEL (reference sequence). The CDR3 here is CASSQDWGLAYNEQFF. The CDR3 nucleotides are TGTGCCAGCAGCCAAGATTGGGGACTAGCCTACAATGAGCAGTTCTTC.

V and J are TRBV4-1 and TRBJ2-7; 7 bases are shared with TRBD2. The junction had 3 bases not matched to a gene; V was cut back by 1 base and J by 0 bases. Germline assignment: CDR1 MGHRA and CDR2 YSYEKL. The CDR3 covers 15 residues. The CDR3 is CASSQGSGISYEQYF. The CDR3 DNA reads as TGCGCCAGCAGCCAAGGAAGCGGGATCTCCTACGAGCAGTACTTC.

The chain is built from TRBV2 and TRBJ1-5; D remains unclear. V was cut by 6 bases and J by 5 bases, with 8 bases left in between. This CDR3 contains 12 residues. The germline V gene encodes CDR1 SNHLY and CDR2 FYNNEI. The CDR3 nucleotides are TGTGCCAGCAGGGCGGAACATCAGCCCCAGCATTTT. Its translation: CASRAEHQPQHF. Full variable domain (remainder filled in from reference TRBV2 and TRBJ1-5): EPEVTQTPSHQVTQMGQEVILRCVPISNHLYFYWYRQILGQKVEFLVSFYNNEISEKSEIFDDQFSVERPDGSNFTLKIRSTKLEDSAMYFCASRAEHQPQHFGDGTRLSIL.

This clone appeared once. The gene calls are TRBV5-1 and TRBJ1-1; no firm D call. V shed 2 bases and J shed 3 bases, with 14 bases lying between them. This CDR3 contains 15 residues. Looked up from germline, CDR1 is SGHRS and CDR2 is YFSETQ. The DNA for the CDR3 is TGCGCCAGCAGCTTTCAACGGGTCCCAGACACTGAAGCTTTCTTT. Encoded protein: CASSFQRVPDTEAFF. Full variable domain (remainder filled in from reference TRBV5-1 and TRBJ1-1): KAGVTQTPRYLIKTRGQQVTLSCSPISGHRSVSWYQQTPGQGLQFLFEYFSETQRNKGNFPGRFSGRQFSNSRSEMNVSTLELGDSALYLCASSFQRVPDTEAFFGQGTRLTVV.

J is TRBJ1-2 and V is TRBV29-1; no firm D call. CDR3 length: 12 residues. Germline CDR1 and CDR2: SQVTM and ANQGSEA. Between the trimmed V and J ends, which lost 5 bases and 4 bases, there was a span of 11 bases. CDR3 residues: CSVHREPYGYTF. CDR3 DNA: TGCAGCGTTCACCGGGAGCCCTATGGCTACACCTTC.